This T cell receptor beta chain was retrieved from a study of T cell repertoires in cytomegalovirus infection. Whole-study context: Use of recently identified HLA-C-restricted and well-studied HLA-B-restricted CMV epitopes was part of the study. Indicated by public TCR beta signatures were CMV infection and matching HLA type.

This clonotype has just a few counts. Its antigen is unidentified. Germline CDR1 reads MNHEY; CDR2 reads SVGEGT. This CDR3 has 13 residues. Trimming cost V 5 bases and J 2 bases, with 10 bases left between them. MiXCR, run by TCRdb on the reads, gives a single entry per CDR3 protein. The sample lists roughly 150,000 distinct CDR3 sequences, 20% to 25% occurring once. Overall study findings and caveats: Individuals carrying CMV plus the relevant HLA were identified by cumulative frequency of public TCR beta families. Within the response measured ex vivo, HLA-C-restricted CMV-specific TCR beta clonotypes were dominant.

This chain connects TRBV6-2 or TRBV6-3 to TRBJ2-7; perhaps D is TRBD1 or TRBD2 (5 bases each). The receptor was derived from a human donor in good health (CMV status not recorded). Some clones in this sample may be carry-over from other donors' samples. The sequencing here drew on CD8+ T cells from cultured PBMCs, taken from culture after CMV antigen stimulation. The CDR3 DNA follows: TGTGCCAGCAGTAGGGGACCACCCTACGAGCAGTACTTC. Translation gives CASSRGPPYEQYF.